This TCR beta chain emerged from a study of spatial heterogeneity in lung cancer. About the study: Detection consistently yielded more beta chains than alpha chains. Averaged across combinations, each unique TCR and UMI pairing appeared more than ten times in raw reads, which were uncorrected.

V lost 7 bases and J lost 1; bases outside the gene matches: 8. The CDR3 sequence is 14 residues long. CDR1 DFQATT and CDR2 SNEGSKA come from the germline V gene (reference sequence). Stated time point: sample taken at primary tumor resection. Donors were roughly 70 untreated early-stage non-small cell lung cancer patients. Via MiXCR, TCRdb re-called the 5' RACE reads, giving one row per CDR3 protein. The table shows about 39,000 distinct CDR3 sequences, with approximately 3.1% occurring only once. The sample holds many counts of this clonotype. The chain uses TRBV20-1 and TRBJ2-7, with 9 positions matching TRBD1. The source is a male donor with early-stage non-small cell lung cancer. The specimen was normal lung tissue next to the tumor, collected at surgery. CDR3 nucleotide sequence: TGCAGTGGACTAACGGGGACAGGGTCCTACGAGCAGTACTTC. It is translated as CSGLTGTGSYEQYF.